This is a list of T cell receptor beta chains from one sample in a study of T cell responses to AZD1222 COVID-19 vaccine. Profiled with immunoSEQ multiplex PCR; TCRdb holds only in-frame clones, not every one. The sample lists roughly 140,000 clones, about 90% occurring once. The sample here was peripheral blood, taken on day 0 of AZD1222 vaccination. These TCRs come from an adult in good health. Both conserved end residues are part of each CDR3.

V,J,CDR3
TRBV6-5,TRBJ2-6,CASRLQGLGANVLTF
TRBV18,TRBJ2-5,CASSPWEAPQETQYF
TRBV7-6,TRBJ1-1,CASSLRPGQVTTEAFF
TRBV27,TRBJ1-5,CASSGTGHQPQHF
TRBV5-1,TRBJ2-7,CASSRNGDYEQYF
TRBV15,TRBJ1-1,CATSSRGGQGVTEAFF
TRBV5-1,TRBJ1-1,CASSLEGAGGAFF
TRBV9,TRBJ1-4,CASSVGTGPTTNEKLFF
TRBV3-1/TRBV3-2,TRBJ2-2,CASSPRAAGGRRGTGELFF
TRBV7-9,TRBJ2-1,CASSPRRGHNEQFF
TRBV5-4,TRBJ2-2,CASSPRTGGNTGELFF
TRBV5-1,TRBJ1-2,CASSFQGANGYTF
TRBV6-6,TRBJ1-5,CASGLGGRSGNQPQHF
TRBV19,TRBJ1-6,CASPGIPLGSPLHF
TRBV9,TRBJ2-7,CASSARDREDEQYF
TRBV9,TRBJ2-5,CASSVKETQYF
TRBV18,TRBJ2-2,CASSLPDFGTWGYANTGELFF
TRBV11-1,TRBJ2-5,CASSLGGPRHQTQYF
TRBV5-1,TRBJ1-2,CASSAGQQEFGGYTF
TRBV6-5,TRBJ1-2,CASRGGQGYGYTF
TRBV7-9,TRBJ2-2,CASSSVQMGNTGELFF
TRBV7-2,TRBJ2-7,CASSLGPAGGWYEQYF
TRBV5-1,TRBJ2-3,CASSPGLVADTQYF
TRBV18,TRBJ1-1,CASRERQNNLGDTEAFF
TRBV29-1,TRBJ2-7,CSGSGPSRDEQYF
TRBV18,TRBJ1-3,CASSRTRGEGDTIYF
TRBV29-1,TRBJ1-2,CSVTGQGDYGYTF
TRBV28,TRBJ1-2,CASSYRAIYGYTF
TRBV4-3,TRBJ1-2,CASSQGTGGSYGYTF
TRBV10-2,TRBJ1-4,CASSESIGQGGFNEKLFF
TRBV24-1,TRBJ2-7,CATITLSDSYEQYF
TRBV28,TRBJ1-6,CASRESTLHF
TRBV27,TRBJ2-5,CASSGGQGEETQYF
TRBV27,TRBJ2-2,CASSWGGDGSGELFF
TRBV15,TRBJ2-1,CATSRDPSLGNEQFF
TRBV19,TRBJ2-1,CASSRDRDNEQFF
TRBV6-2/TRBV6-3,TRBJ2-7,CATSTGGYEQYF
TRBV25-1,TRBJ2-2,CASSGWALNTGELFF
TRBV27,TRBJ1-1,CASSRGPGAMNTEAFF
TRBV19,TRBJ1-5,CASSPYDRYSNQPQHF
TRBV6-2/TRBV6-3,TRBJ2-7,CASSYSGLPYEQYF
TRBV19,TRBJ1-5,CASSIYGDSYQPQHF
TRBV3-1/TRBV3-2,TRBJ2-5,CASSRWGSRETQYF
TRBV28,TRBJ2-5,CASSLSSLTGGETQYF
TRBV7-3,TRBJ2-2,CASSLGMAGWGTGELFF